These 25 T cell receptor beta chains were all obtained from the same sample, sequenced in a study of graft-versus-host responses after intestinal transplantation. Some clones are missing from TCRdb's copy, which holds only in-frame ones; the method was immunoSEQ multiplex PCR. The table lists about 120,000 clones, about nine tenths of them singletons. For these TCRs, the target antigens are not known. This specimen was unstimulated CD4+ T cells sorted from spleen or lymph node cells, taken before intestinal transplant. The receptors originated from a human donor who received an intestinal transplant.

V is TRBV2 and J is TRBJ1-1; a weak D match, TRBD1 (6 bases). Trimming pared 2 bases from V and 2 bases from J, leaving 12 bases between. Germline assignment: CDR1 SNHLY and CDR2 FYNNEI. This CDR3 region has 15 residues. This CDR3 is CASSETTGRNTEAFF. In DNA form, the CDR3 reads TGTGCCAGCAGTGAAACGACAGGTCGAAACACTGAAGCTTTCTTT.

The J gene is TRBJ2-1, the V gene TRBV5-4; TRBD2 matches 14 bases. The V and J ends lost 3 bases and 4 bases, in that order; junction bases with no gene match: 0. This CDR3 is built from 15 residues. The germline V gene encodes CDR1 SGHNT and CDR2 YYREEE (reference sequence). The CDR3 region is CASSWTSGGYNEQFF. The CDR3 region has the DNA TGTGCCAGCAGCTGGACTAGCGGGGGGTACAATGAGCAGTTCTTC.

This clone was recorded a few times. This rearrangement joins TRBV6-1 to TRBJ2-1; a possible D gene is TRBD1 (6 bases). Trimming shortened V by 6 bases and J by 0 bases, and 9 bases separated the two germline ends. This CDR3 contains 14 residues. The germline V gene has CDR1 MNHNS and CDR2 SASEGT. The CDR3 loop reads CASRPGVSYNEQFF. Written as DNA, the CDR3 is TGTGCCAGCAGGCCAGGGGTCTCCTACAATGAGCAGTTCTTC.

V usage is TRBV2 and J usage is TRBJ1-1; D uncertain. The CDR3 contains 13 residues. Looked up from germline, CDR1 is SNHLY and CDR2 is FYNNEI. The V gene lost 8 bases and the J gene lost 6 bases, with 16 bases spanning the gap. CDR3 sequence (DNA): TGTGCCAGCGGGATTTACTCGAGGGCTGAAGCTTTCTTT. Its protein product is CASGIYSRAEAFF.

The V gene is TRBV14, the J gene TRBJ2-2; 12 positions match TRBD2. Per germline, CDR1 SGHDN and CDR2 FVKESK. Unmatched junction bases numbered 4, after V lost 4 bases and J lost 7 bases. The CDR3 is 15 amino acids. The CDR3 is CASSRLAGAIGELFF. CDR3 sequence (DNA): TGTGCCAGCAGCCGACTAGCGGGAGCGATCGGGGAGCTGTTTTTT.

This clone has a handful of counts. J is TRBJ1-5 and V is TRBV5-4; the D gene is possibly TRBD1 (6 bases). In germline, CDR1 is SGHNT, CDR2 YYREEE (reference sequence). V was trimmed by 4 bases and J by 1 base, leaving 9 bases between them. The CDR3 sequence is 14 residues long. The CDR3 nucleotides are TGTGCCAGCAGCGTACAGGGAAGCAATCAGCCCCAGCATTTT. It codes for CASSVQGSNQPQHF.

The chain carries TRBV5-6 and TRBJ1-2; TRBD1 matches at 8 bases. Germline V lookup: CDR1 SGHDT, CDR2 YYEEEE. The length of the CDR3 is 16 residues. Trimming at V came to 3 bases and at J to 0 bases, leaving 7 bases not matched to a gene. The CDR3 DNA follows: TGTGCCAGCAGCTCGGACAGGGTTAAAGCTAACTATGGCTACACCTTC. Its protein is CASSSDRVKANYGYTF.

This rearrangement joins TRBV30 to TRBJ1-3, with D perhaps TRBD1 (6 bases). Germline loops: CDR1 GTSNPN, CDR2 SVGIG (reference sequence). V dropped 2 bases and J dropped 7 bases, with 6 bases sitting between them. This CDR3 has 11 residues. The CDR3 here is CAWSQGNTIYF. In DNA, the CDR3 is TGTGCCTGGAGTCAGGGGAACACCATATATTTT.

This chain uses TRBV5-1 with TRBJ2-5; 9 bases map to TRBD1. The CDR3 runs to 16 residues. Trimming removed 0 bases from V and 5 bases from J; junction bases left unmatched: 8. Germline V gene lookup returns CDR1 SGHRS and CDR2 YFSETQ. The CDR3 spells CASSLVGTGTLETQYF. CDR3 DNA sequence: TGCGCCAGCAGCTTGGTTGGGACAGGGACTTTGGAGACCCAGTACTTC.

The chain employs TRBV9 and TRBJ2-3; D may be TRBD2 (6 bases). CDR3 size: 13 residues. V lost 2 bases and J 3 bases, leaving 7 bases between the germline ends. Germline CDR1 is SGDLS and CDR2 is YYNGEE. CDR3 sequence: CASSVGGTDTQYF. In DNA, the CDR3 is TGTGCCAGCAGCGTGGGGGGTACAGATACGCAGTATTTT.

The chain combines TRBV5-4 with TRBJ1-6; D might be TRBD1 (6 bases). The CDR3 has 16 residues. Trimming removed 0 bases at V and 8 bases at J, with 15 bases between. Germline assignment: CDR1 SGHNT and CDR2 YYREEE (reference sequence). This CDR3 reads CASSLAGAGEYSPLHF. The CDR3, as DNA: TGTGCCAGCAGCTTGGCTGGGGCAGGGGAGTATTCACCCCTCCACTTT.

V is TRBV11-2 and J is TRBJ2-3; D perhaps matches TRBD1 (6 bases). The germline V gene encodes CDR1 SGHAT and CDR2 FQNNGV. Trimming cost V 1 base and J 3 bases, with 11 bases left between them. CDR3 size: 15 residues. The CDR3 is CASSLVAGVTDTQYF. CDR3 DNA: TGTGCCAGCAGCTTAGTCGCAGGGGTTACAGATACGCAGTATTTT.

The chain carries TRBV27 and TRBJ2-1; TRBD1 aligns across 10 bases. The CDR3 sequence is 17 residues long. After removal of 0 bases from V and 6 bases from J, the junction contained 8 bases not matched to a gene. Germline-derived CDR1 and CDR2 are MNHEY and SMNVEV (reference sequence). The CDR3 DNA sequence: TGTGCCAGCAGTTTATCGAGAGACAGGGGGCCTGGCAATGAGCAGTTCTTC. Translation gives CASSLSRDRGPGNEQFF.

J is TRBJ1-1 and V is TRBV11-2; D remains ambiguous. V gave up 1 base and J gave up 8 bases, with 8 bases separating them. This CDR3 region has 12 residues. The germline gives CDR1 SGHAT, CDR2 FQNNGV. In nucleotides, the CDR3 is TGTGCCAGCAGCTTAGTACGGAGGGAAGCTTTCTTT. It translates to CASSLVRREAFF.

The chain carries TRBV10-2 and TRBJ2-2, with 7 bases matching TRBD2. The CDR3 extends over 17 amino acids. With V trimmed by 7 bases and J by 0 bases, 11 bases remained unmatched. Germline CDR1 and CDR2: WSHSY and SAAADI. The CDR3 coding sequence is TGCGCCAGCACGGGAGCGGGGTTGGCCGCGAACACCGGGGAGCTGTTTTTT. Its protein is CASTGAGLAANTGELFF.

The chain uses TRBV11-2 and TRBJ2-3; 12 nucleotides match TRBD2. J gave up 5 bases and V 5 bases, and 11 bases lay outside the gene matches. This CDR3 spans 17 amino acids. Germline values: CDR1 SGHAT, CDR2 FQNNGV. The CDR3 loop is CASSRLLAGGGLDTQYF. CDR3 DNA: TGTGCCAGCAGCCGATTACTAGCGGGGGGCGGTCTAGATACGCAGTATTTT.

The V and J genes are TRBV6-1 and TRBJ1-5; no definite D call. Trimming took 2 bases from V and 3 from J, leaving 17 bases between them. Per germline, CDR1 MNHNS and CDR2 SASEGT. CDR3 length equals 17 residues. The CDR3 spells CASSERAGGVTNQPQHF. The CDR3 DNA follows: TGTGCCAGCAGTGAAAGGGCGGGCGGGGTTACCAATCAGCCCCAGCATTTT.

The V gene is TRBV5-1, the J gene TRBJ2-7, with a weak D call TRBD1 (6 bases). Germline V gene data show CDR1 as SGHRS and CDR2 as YFSETQ. The V end lost 4 bases, the J end lost 2 bases, and 13 bases lay between the germline ends. This CDR3 region has 14 residues. CDR3 in amino acids: CASSPGTSTYEQYF. CDR3 nucleotide sequence: TGCGCCAGCAGCCCCGGGACATCTACCTACGAGCAGTACTTC.

The V call is TRBV9, the J call TRBJ1-1, with 7 nucleotides matching TRBD1. The length of the CDR3 is 14 residues. Looked up from germline, CDR1 is SGDLS and CDR2 is YYNGEE. V lost 4 bases and J lost 4; bases outside the gene matches: 7. The CDR3: CASSPQTGTTEAFF. The CDR3 region has the DNA TGTGCCAGCAGCCCCCAGACAGGGACCACTGAAGCTTTCTTT.

The chain carries TRBV7-2 and TRBJ2-7; no firm D call. There are 11 residues in the CDR3. Between the trimmed V and J ends, which lost 5 bases and 3 bases, there was a span of 5 bases. Germline V gives CDR1 SGHTA, CDR2 FQGNSA. CDR3 sequence reads: CASSLNYEQYF. The CDR3 coding sequence is TGTGCCAGCAGCCTTAACTACGAGCAGTACTTC.

J is TRBJ1-1 and V is TRBV18; D is unresolved. This CDR3 has 12 amino acids. From germline, CDR1 is KGHSH and CDR2 LQKENI. With 6 bases removed from V and 2 bases from J, the gap between germline ends came to 7 bases. CDR3 in amino acids: CASSQKNTEAFF. The DNA for the CDR3 is TGTGCCAGCTCCCAGAAAAACACTGAAGCTTTCTTT.

The V call is TRBV4-1, the J call TRBJ2-3, with TRBD1 as a possible D gene (6 bases). CDR3 length: 16 residues. The germline V gene encodes CDR1 MGHRA and CDR2 YSYEKL. Trimming stripped 4 bases from V and 0 bases from J, with 14 bases between. The CDR3 reads CASSLQGLASTDTQYF. The CDR3 bases are TGCGCCAGCAGCCTACAGGGCCTCGCTAGCACAGATACGCAGTATTTT.

The genes are TRBV19 and TRBJ1-5, with 7 positions matching TRBD1. Germline lookup yields CDR1 LNHDA and CDR2 SQIVND (reference sequence). CDR3 length: 16 amino acids. Trimming removed 2 bases from V and 6 bases from J; junction bases left unmatched: 10. CDR3 sequence: CASSILPEGAGQPQHF. In DNA, the CDR3 is TGTGCCAGTAGTATACTTCCGGAGGGGGCCGGTCAGCCCCAGCATTTT.

The J gene is TRBJ2-1, the V gene TRBV2; 9 nucleotides match TRBD1. Germline values: CDR1 SNHLY, CDR2 FYNNEI. The CDR3 contains 15 residues. V shed 5 bases, J shed 4 bases, and the junction held 6 bases outside the gene matches. CDR3 DNA: TGTGCCAGCAGTACCCCGGGACAGGGTTACAATGAGCAGTTCTTC. Translation: CASSTPGQGYNEQFF.

The V and J genes are TRBV5-1 and TRBJ2-2; 8 bases fit TRBD1. The J segment lost 1 base and the V segment lost 5 bases, leaving 4 bases of the junction unmatched. The CDR3 length is 15 residues. Germline V gives CDR1 SGHRS, CDR2 YFSETQ. CDR3 in DNA: TGCGCCAGCAGTTGGGACAGGCTGAACACCGGGGAGCTGTTTTTT. It specifies CASSWDRLNTGELFF.